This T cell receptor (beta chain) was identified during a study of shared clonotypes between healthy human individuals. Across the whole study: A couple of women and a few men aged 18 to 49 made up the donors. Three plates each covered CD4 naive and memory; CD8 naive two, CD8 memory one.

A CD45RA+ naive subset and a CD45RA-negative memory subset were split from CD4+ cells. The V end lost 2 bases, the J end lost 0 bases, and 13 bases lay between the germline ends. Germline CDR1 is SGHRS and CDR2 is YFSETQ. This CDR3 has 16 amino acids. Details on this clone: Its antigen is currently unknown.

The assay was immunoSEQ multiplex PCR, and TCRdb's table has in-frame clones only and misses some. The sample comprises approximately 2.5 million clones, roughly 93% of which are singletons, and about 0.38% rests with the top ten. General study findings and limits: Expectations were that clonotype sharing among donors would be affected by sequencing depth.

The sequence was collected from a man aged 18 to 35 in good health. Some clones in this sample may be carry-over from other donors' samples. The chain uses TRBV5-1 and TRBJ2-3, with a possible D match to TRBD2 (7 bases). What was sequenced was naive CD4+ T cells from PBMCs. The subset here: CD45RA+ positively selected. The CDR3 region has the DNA TGCGCCAGCAGCTTTGGGACGGGGGGCAGCACAGATACGCAGTATTTT. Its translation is CASSFGTGGSTDTQYF.